This T cell receptor (beta chain) was recorded in a study of blood T cell repertoires in COVID-19. Libraries were prepared by immunoSEQ multiplex PCR; TCRdb keeps only in-frame clonotypes and omits some of them. The sample shows about 99,000 clones, roughly 76% of them seen only once. CDR1 and CDR2 from the germline V gene are LNHDA and SQIVND (reference sequence). The CDR3 spans 15 residues. V lost 1 base, J lost 9 bases, and 16 bases lay in between. This chain links TRBV19 with TRBJ2-1; maybe TRBD1 (7 bases). Input material: peripheral blood. The source of this sequence is an elderly man with COVID-19, enrolled during active disease. CDR3 region: CASSIGGRGAGEQFF. CDR3 DNA sequence: TGTGCCAGTAGTATAGGGGGCAGGGGGGCAGGTGAGCAGTTCTTC.